These T cell receptor beta chains were read from a single sample in a study of radiotherapy plus CTLA-4 blockade in lung cancer. Clones were read by immunoSEQ multiplex PCR, and TCRdb kept only the in-frame ones, dropping some. The data hold nearly 95,000 clones, with roughly 80% observed a single time. The sample in question was peripheral blood, obtained from a patient treated with radiotherapy plus ipilimumab. Receptors originate from a human donor with non-small cell lung cancer that progressed on radiotherapy plus ipilimumab. The CDR3 runs from the conserved cysteine through the conserved F or W. D genes are given only for firm matches. Not all rows give a size; the values are once, few, many and, for expanded clones, a class.

TRBV14	-	TRBJ2-5	TRBD1	TGTGCCAGCAGCCGACGGCCGGGGACAGGGCAAGAGACCCAGTACTTC	CASSRRPGTGQETQYF
TRBV28	-	TRBJ2-5	-	TGTGCCAGCAGTTTGGGGCAGGGCGATTTTCAGACCCAGTACTTC	CASSLGQGDFQTQYF
TRBV6-1	-	TRBJ1-2	TRBD1	TGTGCCAGCAGTGAATGGACAGGGTGGTCGAATGGCTACACCTTC	CASSEWTGWSNGYTF
TRBV11-2	-	TRBJ2-7	TRBD1	TGTGCCAGCAGCCCGATTCGACGGCAGGGGGTGTACGAGCAGTACTTC	CASSPIRRQGVYEQYF
TRBV7-3	-	TRBJ2-3	TRBD2	TGTGCCAGCAGCGAATTAGCGGGCGTTGGCACAGATACGCAGTATTTT	CASSELAGVGTDTQYF
TRBV28	-	TRBJ2-7	TRBD1	TGTGCCAGCAGTCGGACAGGAGCACCCTACGAGCAGTACTTC	CASSRTGAPYEQYF
TRBV19	-	TRBJ2-1	TRBD2	TGTGCCAGTAGTCTCACTAGCGGGAGTAGCAACAATGAGCAGTTCTTC	CASSLTSGSSNNEQFF
TRBV6-1	few	TRBJ1-2	-	TGTGCCAGCAGCGAGGGGAGCTATGGCTACACCTTC	CASSEGSYGYTF
TRBV20-1	-	TRBJ2-1	-	TGCAGTGCTAGAGATTACGAGCAGTTCTTC	CSARDYEQFF
TRBV18	-	TRBJ2-1	-	TGTGCCAGCTCACGGGAAGTGGCGAATGAGCAGTTCTTC	CASSREVANEQFF
TRBV4-1	-	TRBJ2-3	-	TGCGCCAGCAGCCAAGATTCCCACACAGATACGCAGTATTTT	CASSQDSHTDTQYF
TRBV19	few	TRBJ2-1	TRBD1	TGTGCCAGTAGTATAGTACCAGGGGGCTCCTACAATGAGCAGTTCTTC	CASSIVPGGSYNEQFF
TRBV9	once	TRBJ2-5	-	TGTGCCAGCAGCGGGGTCACGGAGACCCAGTACTTC	CASSGVTETQYF
TRBV4-1	-	TRBJ1-5	-	TGCGCCAGCAGCCCCTTCGACAATCAGCCCCAGCATTTT	CASSPFDNQPQHF
TRBV7-4	-	TRBJ1-5	-	TGTGCCAGCAGCTTTTCCGCCGGAGGGGGGCCCTATCAGCCCCAGCATTTT	CASSFSAGGGPYQPQHF
TRBV18	-	TRBJ2-1	-	TGTGCCAGCTCACCGGAGGTGTGGGGCAATGAGCAGTTCTTC	CASSPEVWGNEQFF
TRBV7-2	-	TRBJ2-3	-	TGTGCCAGCAGCTTAGAGTTGGGGCAGCAGTATTTT	CASSLELGQQYF
TRBV29-1	-	TRBJ2-1	TRBD2	TGCAGCGTTAGGGAGGGATTGGGTAATGAGCAGTTCTTC	CSVREGLGNEQFF
TRBV11-2	-	TRBJ2-5	-	TGTGCCAGCAGCTTAGGCGGTACAGGCCCCCAAGAGACCCAGTACTTC	CASSLGGTGPQETQYF
TRBV5-6	-	TRBJ2-7	-	TGTGCCAGCAGCTTAGGCGGGTCACATACCTACGAGCAGTACTTC	CASSLGGSHTYEQYF
TRBV19	-	TRBJ1-1	TRBD1	TGTGCCAGTGATACAGGGGCTGAAGCTTTCTTT	CASDTGAEAFF
TRBV28	-	TRBJ2-1	TRBD1	TGTGCCAGCAGGGGGGGACAGGGGGCTTCGAATGAGCAGTTCTTC	CASRGGQGASNEQFF
TRBV7-8	-	TRBJ2-7	TRBD2	TGTGCCAGCAGCCTATTAGGGGTAGCGGGAGGCTCCTACGAGCAGTACTTC	CASSLLGVAGGSYEQYF
TRBV5-1	-	TRBJ2-3	TRBD2	TGCGCCAGCAGCTTGACAGCGGGACTCTCAGATACGCAGTATTTT	CASSLTAGLSDTQYF
TRBV6-6	-	TRBJ1-3	TRBD1	TGTGCCAGCAGACAGCCCGGACAGGGGAGTGGAAACACCATATATTTT	CASRQPGQGSGNTIYF
TRBV29-1	-	TRBJ2-1	TRBD2	TGCAGCGTTGAAGTGCCCGCGGCTAGCGGAGACAATGAGCAGTTCTTC	CSVEVPAASGDNEQFF
TRBV5-6	-	TRBJ2-2	-	TGTGCCAGCAGCTTATTGCGGGATGGGTCTGATTTGACCGGGGAGCTGTTTTTT	CASSLLRDGSDLTGELFF
TRBV11-2	-	TRBJ2-7	-	TGTGCCAGCAGCTTATTAGGTTCCGGGATTAGCTCCTACGAGCAGTACTTC	CASSLLGSGISSYEQYF
TRBV9	few	TRBJ1-2	TRBD1	TGTGCCAGCACCCTGACAGGGGCGCCCACCAGGTACACCTTC	CASTLTGAPTRYTF
TRBV30	-	TRBJ2-3	-	TGTGCCTGGACGGCCTCGGGAGATACGCAGTATTTT	CAWTASGDTQYF
TRBV4-2	-	TRBJ2-2	TRBD2	TGTGCCAGCAGCCGGGGAGCGGGAGAGCAAACCGGGGAGCTGTTTTTT	CASSRGAGEQTGELFF
TRBV30	-	TRBJ1-5	TRBD1	TGTGCCTGGAGTCCAGGGGGGCATAGCAATCAGCCCCAGCATTTT	CAWSPGGHSNQPQHF
TRBV6-4	few	TRBJ2-2	-	TGTGCCAGCAGTGAGCGGGAGAACACCGGGGAGCTGTTTTTT	CASSERENTGELFF
TRBV6-6	-	TRBJ2-2	-	TGTGCCAGCACCCCGGACAGAAGAAACACCGGGGAGCTGTTTTTT	CASTPDRRNTGELFF
TRBV19	-	TRBJ1-2	TRBD1	TGTGCCAGTAGTACCCGGACAGGGGGATATGGCTACACCTTC	CASSTRTGGYGYTF
TRBV5-1	-	TRBJ2-7	-	TGCGCCAGCAGCTTGTATGCGGGGTCCTACGAGCAGTACTTC	CASSLYAGSYEQYF
TRBV2	-	TRBJ1-3	-	TGTGCCAGCAGTGAAGCGCCAGGGTCTGGAAACACCATATATTTT	CASSEAPGSGNTIYF
TRBV5-6	-	TRBJ1-3	-	TGTGCCAGCAGCTTTGGCAGGCAACGCTCTGGAAACACCATATATTTT	CASSFGRQRSGNTIYF
TRBV19	-	TRBJ2-5	-	TGTGCCAGTAGTATTTCTTCGGGTGGAGAGACCCAGTACTTC	CASSISSGGETQYF
TRBV7-3	-	TRBJ2-3	TRBD2	TGTGCCAGCAGCTTAATTGCGGGAGGGCCGACAGATACGCAGTATTTT	CASSLIAGGPTDTQYF
TRBV28	-	TRBJ1-1	-	TGTGCCAGCAGCTCTCCCTTCAGCTGGACAACAAAACACTTGAACACTGAAGCTTTCTTT	CASSSPFSWTTKHLNTEAFF
TRBV7-8	-	TRBJ2-7	TRBD1	TGTGCCAGCAGCTTAGGGACAGGGCCAACCTACGAGCAGTACTTC	CASSLGTGPTYEQYF
TRBV11-2	-	TRBJ1-2	-	TGTGCCAGCAGCTTAAGGTACCCGGGAGAATACTCGGGGTACTATGGCTACACCTTC	CASSLRYPGEYSGYYGYTF
TRBV12-1	-	TRBJ1-3	-	TGTGCCAGCAGCTTTTCGGAGGGAGACTCTGGAAACACCATATATTTT	CASSFSEGDSGNTIYF
TRBV5-4	-	TRBJ2-2	TRBD2	TGTGCCAGCAGCTTGGCAGCGGGAGGGCCAAAGGCCGGGGAGCTGTTTTTT	CASSLAAGGPKAGELFF
TRBV28	-	TRBJ2-1	-	TGTGCCAGCAGTATTACAGGTATTGAGCAGTTCTTC	CASSITGIEQFF